Below are 26 T cell receptor beta chains sequenced from a single sample in a study of OX40 agonist ivuxolimab in advanced cancers. Measured with immunoSEQ multiplex PCR; TCRdb has only the in-frame clones, and not every one. The sample contains nearly 50,000 clones, 80% to 95% of which appear only once. The sample here was CD4+ or CD8+ T cells sorted from blood, taken in a trial of the OX40 agonist ivuxolimab. These receptors all come from an adult with an advanced solid tumor such as melanoma, head and neck, liver or kidney cancer.

The chain has TRBV19 and TRBJ2-7; 7 bases map to TRBD2. Germline V gene data show CDR1 as LNHDA and CDR2 as SQIVND (reference sequence). The V gene end was trimmed by 6 bases and the J gene end by 6 bases; junction bases not matched to a gene: 11. The CDR3 runs to 14 residues. CDR3 amino acids: CASSTSAGESEQYF. The CDR3 nucleotides are TGTGCCAGTAGCACTTCGGCGGGGGAGAGCGAGCAGTACTTC.

The gene calls are TRBV4-1 and TRBJ2-1; TRBD1 might be the D (5 bases). The germline gives CDR1 MGHRA, CDR2 YSYEKL. The CDR3 has 16 residues. V was shortened by 3 bases and J by 3 bases, with 15 bases between the two germline ends. Here the CDR3 reads CASSHLTDLIYNEQFF. The DNA of the CDR3 is TGCGCCAGCAGCCACCTGACAGACCTCATCTACAATGAGCAGTTCTTC.

The chain has TRBV19 and TRBJ1-6; D gene unclear. Germline CDR1 and CDR2: LNHDA and SQIVND (reference sequence). Between the trimmed V and J ends, which lost 3 bases and 10 bases, there was a span of 10 bases. The length of the CDR3 is 13 residues. CDR3 in amino acids: CASSIRSSSPLHF. The DNA of the CDR3 is TGTGCCAGTAGTATCAGGTCGAGCTCACCCCTCCACTTT.

J is TRBJ2-1 and V is TRBV27, with 7 bases fitting TRBD1. J gave up 4 bases and V 4 bases, and 10 bases lay outside the gene matches. The germline CDR1 and CDR2 sequences are MNHEY and SMNVEV (reference sequence). The CDR3 is 16 residues long. CDR3 coding DNA: TGTGCCAGCAGTTGGGGGACAGTGCGGATGTACAATGAGCAGTTCTTC. It is translated as CASSWGTVRMYNEQFF.

The chain uses TRBV28 and TRBJ2-3; 13 bases are shared with TRBD2. There are 19 residues in the CDR3. J gave up 2 bases and V 3 bases, and 11 bases lay outside the gene matches. The germline gives CDR1 MDHEN, CDR2 SYDVKM. The CDR3 sequence is CASSFRPLAGGLSTDTQYF. The CDR3 nucleotides read TGTGCCAGCAGTTTCCGGCCACTAGCGGGGGGGCTGTCCACAGATACGCAGTATTTT. The whole variable domain, remainder taken from reference TRBV28 and TRBJ2-3, is DVKVTQSSRYLVKRTGEKVFLECVQDMDHENMFWYRQDPGLGLRLIYFSYDVKMKEKGDIPEGYSVSREKKERFSLILESASTNQTSMYLCASSFRPLAGGLSTDTQYFGPGTRLTVL.

The gene calls are TRBV7-8 and TRBJ2-3; a weak D match, TRBD2 (5 bases). The CDR3 runs 16 residues. V was clipped by 3 bases and J by 2 bases, with 15 bases between them. Germline CDR1 reads SGHVS; CDR2 reads FQNEAQ. The CDR3 loop reads CASSFRTRAPTDTQYF. DNA for the CDR3: TGTGCCAGCAGCTTCCGGACTCGGGCCCCCACAGATACGCAGTATTTT. Using reference TRBV7-8 and TRBJ2-3 for the parts outside the CDR3, the full variable domain is GAGVSQSPRYKVAKRGQDVALRCDPISGHVSLFWYQQALGQGPEFLTYFQNEAQLDKSGLPSDRFFAERPEGSVSTLKIQRTQQEDSAVYLCASSFRTRAPTDTQYFGPGTRLTVL.

This chain links TRBV5-4 with TRBJ2-1, with 10 bases matching TRBD1. Looked up from germline, CDR1 is SGHNT and CDR2 is YYREEE (reference sequence). The J segment lost 0 bases and the V segment lost 4 bases, leaving 10 bases of the junction unmatched. There are 18 residues in the CDR3. CDR3 loop: CASSPVGQGTYSYNEQFF. CDR3 DNA sequence: TGTGCCAGCAGCCCGGTGGGACAGGGGACGTACTCCTACAATGAGCAGTTCTTC.

This chain links TRBV29-1 with TRBJ2-7, with a tentative D call TRBD2 (6 bases). Germline V lookup: CDR1 SQVTM, CDR2 ANQGSEA. The CDR3 is 12 residues long. Trimming stripped 4 bases from V and 4 bases from J, with 11 bases between. Here the CDR3 reads CSVAGVGYEQYF. The CDR3 bases are TGCAGCGTTGCGGGGGTTGGGTACGAGCAGTACTTC.

The CDR3 nucleotides are TGTGCCAGCAGTTTATCAGTCGGAACCGCAACTAATGAAAAACTGTTTTTT. This sequence encodes CASSLSVGTATNEKLFF. The chain is built from TRBV27 and TRBJ1-4; D is ambiguous. CDR3 length: 17 residues. V was pared by 0 bases and J by 0 bases, with 11 bases between. Per the germline V gene, CDR1 is MNHEY and CDR2 is SMNVEV (reference sequence).

CDR3 nucleotide sequence: TGTGCCATCAGTGAGTGGGCTGGGACCGCTACCCCCGAGAGCGAGCAGTACTTC. Translated, it gives CAISEWAGTATPESEQYF. The rearrangement links TRBV10-3 to TRBJ2-7; D is tentatively TRBD1 or TRBD2 (5 bases each). The CDR3 runs 18 residues. Germline V lookup: CDR1 ENHRY, CDR2 SYGVKD. V was cut by 1 base and J by 6 bases, with 25 bases left in between.

The V gene is TRBV4-1, the J gene TRBJ2-1; D might be TRBD1 (6 bases). V was shortened by 8 bases and J by 7 bases, with 15 bases between the two germline ends. The CDR3 spans 13 residues. In germline, CDR1 is MGHRA, CDR2 YSYEKL. The CDR3 DNA sequence: TGCGCCAGCGGCTCACAGGGAATGAATGAGCAGTTCTTC. It is translated as CASGSQGMNEQFF.

The chain joins TRBV7-6 to TRBJ2-3, with D perhaps matching TRBD2 (7 bases). Trimming shortened V by 1 base and J by 6 bases, and 20 bases separated the two germline ends. Germline values: CDR1 SGHVS, CDR2 FNYEAQ. The CDR3 sequence is 17 residues long. The CDR3 nucleotides are TGTGCCAGCAGCTTAGTGCGGGGGCCCAGGGGTATGGATACGCAGTATTTT. Encoded protein: CASSLVRGPRGMDTQYF.

Notes on this clone: In the same sample, other DNA sequences code for this CDR3. The V call is TRBV4-1, the J call TRBJ2-3; D perhaps matches TRBD2 (5 bases). Germline values: CDR1 MGHRA, CDR2 YSYEKL. V lost 0 bases and J lost 5, with 6 bases in between. The CDR3 is made up of 13 amino acids. The CDR3 here is CASSQEGLDTQYF. CDR3 sequence (DNA): TGCGCCAGCAGCCAAGAAGGACTAGATACGCAGTATTTT.

The genes are TRBV27 and TRBJ2-1; weak D call: TRBD1 (6 bases). CDR3 length equals 13 residues. CDR1 and CDR2 (germline): MNHEY, SMNVEV (reference sequence). The chain's CDR3 is CVEGESGDNEQFF. The DNA of the CDR3 is TGTGTCGAGGGGGAGTCAGGGGACAATGAGCAGTTCTTC.

This chain connects TRBV27 to TRBJ1-1, with no clear D. Trimming pared 5 bases from V and 7 bases from J, leaving 11 bases between. Germline CDR1 is MNHEY and CDR2 is SMNVEV (reference sequence). The CDR3 has 12 amino acids. The CDR3 region has the DNA TGTGCCAGCAGTCTAGACGGTCGTGAAGCTTTCTTT. This translates into CASSLDGREAFF.

The chain joins TRBV15 to TRBJ2-1; 10 bases are shared with TRBD1. CDR1 is LNHNV and CDR2 is YYDKDF in the germline V gene (reference sequence). The CDR3 runs to 18 residues. V shed 4 bases and J 2 bases; nucleotides not matched to a gene: 11. Here the CDR3 DNA reads TGTGCCACCAGCACCCCCCCCAGGACAGGGGGTCCCTACAATGAGCAGTTCTTC. It encodes CATSTPPRTGGPYNEQFF.

The V call is TRBV2, the J call TRBJ1-1; D is unclear. V lost 3 bases and J lost 0, with 8 bases in between. The germline gives CDR1 SNHLY, CDR2 FYNNEI. The CDR3 is 14 residues long. The CDR3 spells CASSDGQLNTEAFF. The CDR3 DNA reads TGTGCCAGCAGTGATGGGCAGCTGAACACTGAAGCTTTCTTT.

The chain has TRBV29-1 and TRBJ2-7; 7 nucleotides agree with TRBD1. The CDR3 is 13 amino acids. Trimming cost V 5 bases and J 0 bases; bases outside gene matches: 4. In germline, CDR1 is SQVTM, CDR2 ANQGSEA. CDR3 sequence (DNA): TGCAGCGTTCTTACAGGGGTCTCCTACGAGCAGTACTTC. It yields the protein CSVLTGVSYEQYF.

The chain employs TRBV2 and TRBJ1-6; D not resolved. This CDR3 comprises 14 residues. CDR1 SNHLY and CDR2 FYNNEI come from the germline V gene. Trimming stripped 2 bases from V and 5 bases from J, with 7 bases between. The CDR3 region is CASSEKFDNSPLHF. DNA of the CDR3: TGTGCCAGCAGTGAAAAGTTCGATAATTCACCCCTCCACTTT.

V is TRBV30 and J is TRBJ1-6; no firm D call. The germline V gene has CDR1 GTSNPN and CDR2 SVGIG (reference sequence). The CDR3 runs 13 residues. Trimming cost V 5 bases and J 8 bases, with 13 bases left between them. DNA of the CDR3: TGTGCCTGGGTCGGAGGGATTGATTCACCCCTCCACTTT. Protein product: CAWVGGIDSPLHF.

The chain recombines TRBV6-5 with TRBJ1-1; D call uncertain. Trimming took off 0 bases at V and 0 bases at J, with 11 bases between the two ends. The germline CDR1 and CDR2 sequences are MNHEY and SVGAGI. The length of the CDR3 is 16 residues. The chain's CDR3 is CASSYSAGGVNTEAFF. CDR3 bases: TGTGCCAGCAGTTACTCCGCGGGCGGGGTGAACACTGAAGCTTTCTTT.

CDR3 protein: CATSATGQGITEAFF. CDR3 sequence (DNA): TGTGCCACCAGCGCTACGGGACAGGGGATTACTGAAGCTTTCTTT. This chain connects TRBV15 to TRBJ1-1, with 10 bases fitting TRBD1. V dropped 5 bases and J dropped 5; count of bases not matched to a gene: 8. CDR1 is LNHNV and CDR2 is YYDKDF in the germline V gene (reference sequence). This CDR3 is 15 amino acids long.

This chain uses TRBV9 with TRBJ2-3; TRBD1 or TRBD2 may be the D gene (7 bases each). V was cut by 0 bases and J by 4 bases, with 18 bases left in between. The CDR3 has 17 amino acids. Germline V gene sequence: CDR1 SGDLS, CDR2 YYNGEE. The CDR3 here is CASSVGTGGGLADTQYF. The CDR3 bases are TGTGCCAGCAGCGTAGGGACAGGCGGGGGCTTGGCAGATACGCAGTATTTT.

The chain uses TRBV4-1 and TRBJ2-2; tentatively, D is TRBD1 or TRBD2 (6 bases each). V was cut by 0 bases and J by 2 bases, with 10 bases left in between. This CDR3 spans 16 amino acids. Germline-derived CDR1 and CDR2 are MGHRA and YSYEKL. CDR3 loop: CASSQEGGPNTGELFF. CDR3 in DNA: TGCGCCAGCAGCCAAGAAGGGGGGCCTAACACCGGGGAGCTGTTTTTT.

This clone came up a few times. The chain uses TRBV7-9 and TRBJ1-1; 7 nucleotides align to TRBD1. Germline trimming cut 1 base from V and 1 base from J; bases unmatched to any gene: 3. Per germline, CDR1 SEHNR and CDR2 FQNEAQ (reference sequence). CDR3 length: 15 amino acids. In DNA form, the CDR3 reads TGTGCCAGCAGCTTAGACGAGGGGGCGAACACTGAAGCTTTCTTT. Translation: CASSLDEGANTEAFF. The full variable domain, rest sourced from reference TRBV7-9 and TRBJ1-1, is DTGVSQNPRHKITKRGQNVTFRCDPISEHNRLYWYRQTLGQGPEFLTYFQNEAQLEKSRLLSDRFSAERPKGSFSTLEIQRTEQGDSAMYLCASSLDEGANTEAFFGQGTRLTVV.

This clone has just one count. CDR3 DNA sequence: TGCGCCAGCAGTGAGGAATCAGGGAAAAAGGGGCCCTACAATGAGCAGTTCTTC. Translated, it gives CASSEESGKKGPYNEQFF. The chain uses TRBV10-1 and TRBJ2-1; D possibly corresponds to TRBD1 (5 bases). CDR1 and CDR2 from the germline V gene are WNHNN and SYGVQD (reference sequence). The CDR3 is 18 amino acids. V gave up 2 bases and J gave up 2 bases, with 19 bases separating them.